This T cell receptor (beta chain) was captured by sequencing in a study of CD8 T cells in ankylosing spondylitis. General study points: Apparently characteristic of ankylosing spondylitis blood was a TCR beta motif (roughly 8 highly homologous variants). Reported data indicate significant enrichment of disease-linked clones within matched ankylosing spondylitis synovial fluid.

The CDR3 covers 14 residues. CDR1 and CDR2 from the germline V gene are MNHNS and SASEGT. The V gene end was trimmed by 4 bases and the J gene end by 7 bases; junction bases not matched to a gene: 7. With regard to this clonotype: Its antigen is unidentified.

TCRdb itself ran the 5' RACE reads through MiXCR, one entry per CDR3 protein. The sample carries approximately 400,000 distinct CDR3 sequences, about 15% recorded once. Sequenced: blood, either unsorted or a sorted T cell fraction (not recorded which). The clonotype originates from a male donor with ankylosing spondylitis. V gene TRBV6-1 combines with J gene TRBJ2-7, with 10 bases matching TRBD2. The CDR3 is CASSVSGRAREQYF. CDR3 sequence (DNA): TGTGCCAGCAGTGTCAGCGGGAGGGCCCGGGAGCAGTACTTC.